Described below is a single T cell receptor (beta chain) sequence and its context. What it binds is not known. This sample was taken from a study of cytomegalovirus exposure and HLA in healthy donors. Across the study: A previous analysis identified approximately 120 million unique TCR beta sequences derived from approximately 190 million T cells.

Study results and caveats: A previous analysis found most TCR beta V segments productive roughly 87% or roughly 30% of the time. Sequencing likely generated an artifact that appeared as a cluster of highly shared sequence variants. It was in a later analysis that TCR association rates were seen to vary by HLA locus, highest for DRB1 and lowest for HLA-C.

Germline values: CDR1 MRHNA, CDR2 SNTAGT. The CDR3 totals 16 residues. V lost 2 bases, J lost 2 bases, and 6 bases stayed unmatched. Both 60 Vbeta primers and 13 Jbeta primers went into the PCR. Sequencing used immunoSEQ multiplex PCR; TCRdb keeps in-frame clones, though not all of them. This table has about 120,000 clones, over 60% appearing once. The sequence derives from a female donor in good health and CMV-seronegative. Source material: PBMCs. V and J are TRBV6-4 and TRBJ1-5; 7 bases line up with TRBD1. The CDR3 loop is CASSDAHRGGNQPQHF. In DNA, the CDR3 is TGTGCCAGCAGTGACGCTCACAGGGGAGGCAATCAGCCCCAGCATTTT.